These 25 T cell receptor beta chains were sequenced from one sample in a study of T cells in Graves' hyperthyroidism and ophthalmopathy. TCR beta CDR3 regions were amplified from RNA. RT-PCR in the first round (using the HTBI primer set) targeted the TCR CDR3. One entry per CDR3 protein results from TCRdb running MiXCR on the multiplex PCR reads. The sample contains hundreds of thousands of distinct CDR3 sequences, around a third of which appear only once. Sequencing was done on a sample of blood. The source of these receptors is a woman aged 35 to 49 with Graves' hyperthyroidism.

The chain has TRBV19 and TRBJ2-1, with D perhaps assigned TRBD1 or TRBD2 (5 bases each). Trimming pared 8 bases from V and 3 bases from J, leaving 17 bases between. The V gene's germline CDR1 is LNHDA and CDR2 SQIVND (reference sequence). The CDR3 has 15 residues. The CDR3 sequence: CASGPDGDLYNEQFF. Written as DNA, the CDR3 is TGTGCCAGTGGTCCTGACGGGGACCTCTACAATGAGCAGTTCTTC. The whole variable domain, remainder taken from reference TRBV19 and TRBJ2-1, is DGGITQSPKYLFRKEGQNVTLSCEQNLNHDAMYWYRQDPGQGLRLIYYSQIVNDFQKGDIAEGYSVSREKKESFPLTVTSAQKNPTAFYLCASGPDGDLYNEQFFGPGTRLTVL.

The J gene is TRBJ1-5, the V gene TRBV2; TRBD1 agrees at 7 bases. The CDR3 is 14 amino acids. Germline CDR1 is SNHLY and CDR2 is FYNNEI. Unmatched junction bases numbered 7, after V lost 4 bases and J lost 7 bases. This CDR3 is CASSGGTVGQPQHF. DNA for the CDR3: TGTGCCAGCAGTGGGGGGACAGTGGGGCAGCCCCAGCATTTT.

The sample holds many counts of this clonotype. The J gene is TRBJ2-5, the V gene TRBV20-1; the D gene is possibly TRBD1 (6 bases). In germline, CDR1 is DFQATT, CDR2 SNEGSKA (reference sequence). CDR3 length equals 13 residues. Trimming removed 0 bases from V and 4 bases from J, with 9 bases in between. CDR3 nucleotides: TGCAGTGCTAGAGACACAGGGACAGAGACCCAGTACTTC. Translation gives CSARDTGTETQYF.

The rearrangement joins TRBV20-1 to TRBJ2-1; D call uncertain. CDR3 length: 10 amino acids. Per the germline V gene, CDR1 is DFQATT and CDR2 is SNEGSKA (reference sequence). V was pared by 4 bases and J by 9 bases, with 7 bases between. The CDR3 bases are TGCAGTGCTATTTTCGGTGAGCAGTTCTTC. Amino acids: CSAIFGEQFF.

This clonotype was seen many times. The chain carries TRBV6-5 and TRBJ2-7; D is perhaps TRBD1 (6 bases). CDR1 MNHEY and CDR2 SVGAGI come from the germline V gene. This CDR3 is 13 amino acids long. V was pared by 6 bases and J by 0 bases, with 9 bases between. The CDR3: CASRRDISYEQYF. The CDR3 DNA reads as TGTGCCAGCAGGAGGGACATCTCCTACGAGCAGTACTTC.

Comment on this clonotype: A much more abundant neighbour one base away suggests this may be a read error. The chain combines TRBV10-3 with TRBJ1-1; TRBD1 matches 7 bases. The CDR3 is 15 residues long. V lost 5 bases to trimming and J lost 11 bases; unmatched junction nucleotides: 17. Germline V gene sequence: CDR1 ENHRY, CDR2 SYGVKD. This chain's CDR3 is CAISRQGFDRLGAFF. The CDR3 DNA follows: TGTGCCATCAGTAGACAGGGTTTCGATCGTCTCGGCGCTTTCTTT.

This clonotype occurred many times. The rearrangement joins TRBV2 to TRBJ1-1, with 7 bases identical to TRBD1. Germline V CDR1 and CDR2: SNHLY, FYNNEI. The V gene end was trimmed by 4 bases and the J gene end by 8 bases; junction bases not matched to a gene: 7. CDR3 length: 13 amino acids. CDR3 residues: CASSGQGMGEAFF. The DNA for the CDR3 is TGTGCCAGCAGTGGACAGGGAATGGGGGAAGCTTTCTTT.

This chain joins TRBV12-3 or TRBV12-4 and TRBJ2-5; D not certain. The CDR3 runs 14 residues. Trimming stripped 8 bases from V and 4 bases from J, with 17 bases between. CDR3 amino acids: CASRPRPARETQYF. Written as DNA, the CDR3 is TGTGCCAGCCGCCCTCGCCCTGCGAGAGAGACCCAGTACTTC.

This clonotype was detected a few times. This rearrangement joins TRBV7-9 to TRBJ1-5, with a possible D match to TRBD1 (5 bases). Trimming removed 5 bases from V and 8 bases from J, with 7 bases in between. The CDR3 has 11 amino acids. Germline values: CDR1 SEHNR, CDR2 FQNEAQ (reference sequence). The CDR3 reads CASSEQEPQHF. In DNA, the CDR3 is TGTGCCAGCAGCGAACAGGAGCCCCAGCATTTT. Supplemented by reference TRBV7-9 and TRBJ1-5, the full variable domain reads DTGVSQNPRHKITKRGQNVTFRCDPISEHNRLYWYRQTLGQGPEFLTYFQNEAQLEKSRLLSDRFSAERPKGSFSTLEIQRTEQGDSAMYLCASSEQEPQHFGDGTRLSIL.

This clonotype has a count of ten or more. The chain has TRBV10-3 and TRBJ1-3, with D uncertain. The germline gives CDR1 ENHRY, CDR2 SYGVKD. Trimming took off 8 bases at V and 7 bases at J, with 15 bases between the two ends. CDR3 length: 13 amino acids. CDR3 region: CAIGGGRPNTIYF. The CDR3 region has the DNA TGTGCCATCGGAGGAGGCCGACCGAACACCATATATTTT.

This clonotype has at least ten counts. This chain joins TRBV13 and TRBJ1-6; unclear D gene. V lost 3 bases to trimming and J lost 11 bases, with 8 bases between them. The CDR3 has 12 residues. Germline CDR1 PRHDT, CDR2 FYEKMQ (reference sequence). CDR3 bases: TGTGCCAGCAGCTTTTTTCTCGCACCCCTCCACTTT. It specifies CASSFFLAPLHF.

This rearrangement joins TRBV19 to TRBJ2-7; D is perhaps TRBD2 (6 bases). The length of the CDR3 is 14 residues. Looked up from germline, CDR1 is LNHDA and CDR2 is SQIVND (reference sequence). The V end lost 9 bases, the J end lost 8 bases, and 23 bases lay between the germline ends. The CDR3 spells CASGIVRDPTKQYF. CDR3 DNA sequence: TGTGCCAGCGGTATAGTGCGGGATCCTACGAAGCAGTACTTC.

The V and J genes are TRBV6-2 or TRBV6-3 and TRBJ1-5; possibly TRBD1 for D (5 bases). The V end lost 6 bases, the J end lost 2 bases, and 14 bases lay between the germline ends. Germline V lookup: CDR1 MNHEY, CDR2 SVGEGT. CDR3 length equals 15 residues. The DNA for the CDR3 is TGTGCCAGCAGCTCAGGGATAGGTGGCAATCAGCCCCAGCATTTT. This sequence encodes CASSSGIGGNQPQHF.

This clonotype was seen more than once but under ten times. J is TRBJ2-5 and V is TRBV20-1, with 7 bases lining up with TRBD2. With V trimmed by 0 bases and J by 3 bases, 4 bases remained unmatched. The germline CDR1 and CDR2 sequences are DFQATT and SNEGSKA (reference sequence). CDR3 length: 14 amino acids. The chain's CDR3 is CSARDLGGKETQYF. As DNA, the CDR3 is TGCAGTGCTAGAGATCTGGGGGGGAAAGAGACCCAGTACTTC.

This clonotype turned up a few times. The chain has TRBV7-2 and TRBJ1-2, with TRBD1 as a possible D gene (6 bases). The CDR3 totals 15 residues. Trimming cost V 5 bases and J 3 bases, with 16 bases left between them. The germline gives CDR1 SGHTA, CDR2 FQGNSA. CDR3 nucleotide sequence: TGTGCCAGCAGCCCACAGGGAAGCGCGGACTATGGCTACACCTTC. Residues: CASSPQGSADYGYTF.

The chain uses TRBV20-1 and TRBJ1-2, with D possibly being TRBD1 (6 bases). The ends were cut back, 5 bases at V and 4 bases at J, with 17 bases in the middle. The CDR3 has 14 residues. Looked up from germline, CDR1 is DFQATT and CDR2 is SNEGSKA (reference sequence). The CDR3 loop is CSAPPRGGPYGYTF. Written as DNA, the CDR3 is TGCAGTGCTCCCCCCAGGGGCGGACCCTATGGCTACACCTTC.

The chain couples TRBV7-8 to TRBJ2-5; D gene unclear. V was cut by 7 bases and J by 1 base, with 16 bases left in between. The CDR3 consists of 15 residues. Germline CDR1 and CDR2: SGHVS and FQNEAQ. CDR3 sequence reads: CASNSPGALQETQYF. The CDR3 DNA sequence: TGTGCCAGCAACTCGCCCGGAGCCCTCCAAGAGACCCAGTACTTC.

In this sample, this clonotype turned up many times. Germline is not matched at one junction end, which may reflect a read error. V and J are TRBV10-3 and TRBJ1-6; D remains unclear. The CDR3 extends over 15 amino acids. In germline, CDR1 is ENHRY, CDR2 SYGVKD. In DNA form, the CDR3 reads TGTGCCAGCAGTGAAGCGATGGCCCTGAATTCACCCCTCCACTTT. Protein sequence: CASSEAMALNSPLHF.

This clonotype was found many times. J is TRBJ2-7 and V is TRBV19; D gene uncertain. This CDR3 is 12 amino acids long. The germline CDR1 and CDR2 sequences are LNHDA and SQIVND (reference sequence). Trimming left V 5 bases short and J 4 bases short, with 9 bases between. CDR3 amino acids: CASSVTGYEQYF. Written as DNA, the CDR3 is TGTGCCAGTAGTGTAACGGGTTACGAGCAGTACTTC.

For the CDR3, the DNA is TGTGCCAGCAGTTTTTCGGGGCAACCGAACTATGGCTACACCTTC. Its protein is CASSFSGQPNYGYTF. The chain is built from TRBV27 and TRBJ1-2, with D perhaps TRBD1 (5 bases). The germline V gene has CDR1 MNHEY and CDR2 SMNVEV (reference sequence). Trimming took off 3 bases at V and 2 bases at J, with 13 bases between the two ends. This CDR3 comprises 15 residues.

CDR3 coding DNA: TGTGCCAGCAGCTTAACTTTGGCAGACACCGGGGAGCTGTTTTTT. Protein product: CASSLTLADTGELFF. The chain links TRBV11-3 to TRBJ2-2; D not resolved. The CDR3 has 15 residues. Germline lookup yields CDR1 SGHNT and CDR2 YENEEA. Trimming cost V 2 bases and J 3 bases, with 10 bases left between them. Drawing the rest from reference TRBV11-3 and TRBJ2-2, the complete variable domain is EAGVVQSPRYKIIEKKQPVAFWCNPISGHNTLYWYLQNLGQGPELLIRYENEEAVDDSQLPKDRFSAERLKGVDSTLKIQPAELGDSAVYLCASSLTLADTGELFFGEGSRLTVL.

The V call is TRBV7-9, the J call TRBJ2-5, with D perhaps TRBD1 (6 bases). Germline V lookup: CDR1 SEHNR, CDR2 FQNEAQ (reference sequence). The CDR3 length is 17 residues. Trimming removed 5 bases from V and 3 bases from J, with 22 bases in between. The CDR3 DNA is TGTGCCAGCAGCCAGGACCACAGGGTATTAGGCGAAGAGACCCAGTACTTC. Amino acid sequence: CASSQDHRVLGEETQYF.

This clonotype has only a few counts. The chain uses TRBV2 and TRBJ2-6; D gene unclear. Between the trimmed V and J ends, which lost 3 bases and 3 bases, there was a span of 21 bases. Germline V gene sequence: CDR1 SNHLY, CDR2 FYNNEI. This CDR3 is built from 19 residues. The CDR3 spells CASSDLRFSRAGGANVLTF. CDR3 nucleotides: TGTGCCAGCAGTGATCTTCGGTTCTCCCGCGCAGGTGGGGCCAACGTCCTGACTTTC.

Points on this clonotype: A clone one base away is much larger, so this may be a read error. The V gene is TRBV10-3, the J gene TRBJ1-3, with D maybe TRBD1 (6 bases). The CDR3 is 14 amino acids. Germline V CDR1 and CDR2: ENHRY, SYGVKD. The CDR3: CASRGRADGTTIYF. DNA of the CDR3: TGTGCCAGCAGGGGCAGGGCAGACGGAACCACCATATATTTT.

This clonotype was counted ten times or more. V is TRBV2 and J is TRBJ1-2, with D possibly TRBD1 on 5 matching bases. Germline assignment: CDR1 SNHLY and CDR2 FYNNEI. Trimming took off 6 bases at V and 1 base at J, with 9 bases between the two ends. This CDR3 has 13 amino acids. The CDR3 sequence: CASRTELNYGYTF. In nucleotides, the CDR3 is TGTGCCAGCAGGACAGAACTTAACTATGGCTACACCTTC.